These 8 T cell receptor beta chains share one sample of origin, sequenced in a study of vaccination effects on CD4 cells after COVID-19. Their antigens are not known. The method was immunoSEQ multiplex PCR; TCRdb's version includes in-frame clones alone and lacks a portion of them. Of more than 60,000 clones in the sample, just under 75% are singletons; the top ten hold around 1.5%. Viral peptide pool expansion of antigen-specific CD4+ T cells preceded sequencing in the ViraFEST assay. When around 9 days of culture had elapsed, CD4+ T cells were isolated. Each participant received a vaccine that was either BNT162b2 or mRNA-1273, given as two doses. This material consisted of CD4+ T cells from PBMCs cultured with HCoV-229E spike peptides, taken after COVID-19 vaccination. These receptor sequences come from a human donor who received a COVID-19 vaccine.

The rearrangement joins TRBV6-4 to TRBJ2-2; D is unresolved. The V gene's germline CDR1 is MRHNA and CDR2 SNTAGT. The CDR3 is 14 residues long. With 6 bases removed from V and 4 bases from J, the gap between germline ends came to 12 bases. CDR3 DNA sequence: TGTGCCAGCAGCAGGTCTTTGGGCACCGGGGAGCTGTTTTTT. It encodes CASSRSLGTGELFF.

The V gene is TRBV18, the J gene TRBJ2-2, with D tentatively TRBD1 (6 bases). V lost 8 bases, J lost 2 bases, and 15 bases lay in between. This CDR3 spans 15 amino acids. Germline V gene sequence: CDR1 KGHSH, CDR2 LQKENI. This chain's CDR3 is CASQLMGTNTGELFF. Here the CDR3 DNA reads TGTGCCAGCCAATTGATGGGGACAAACACCGGGGAGCTGTTTTTT.

The chain is built from TRBV2 and TRBJ2-7; D gene unclear. Germline values: CDR1 SNHLY, CDR2 FYNNEI. V gave up 6 bases and J gave up 4 bases, with 19 bases separating them. The CDR3 covers 15 residues. The CDR3 DNA sequence: TGTGCCAGCAGCGAGCCCCTCCCTTCTCGATACGAGCAGTACGTC. Its protein is CASSEPLPSRYEQYV.

This clone was counted only a few times. The chain links TRBV2 to TRBJ1-2; D is possibly TRBD1 (5 bases). Between the trimmed V and J ends, which lost 3 bases and 4 bases, there was a span of 9 bases. CDR3 length: 13 amino acids. Germline V gives CDR1 SNHLY, CDR2 FYNNEI. CDR3 in amino acids: CASSERQIYGYTF. DNA of the CDR3: TGTGCCAGCAGTGAGAGACAGATCTATGGCTACACCTTC.

The chain joins TRBV20-1 to TRBJ2-5, with D hard to call. CDR3 length equals 10 residues. Germline assignment: CDR1 DFQATT and CDR2 SNEGSKA (reference sequence). V was cut by 6 bases and J by 5 bases, with 7 bases left in between. The CDR3 DNA reads TGCAGTGCCAAAAAGGAGACCCAGTACTTC. It encodes CSAKKETQYF.

V is TRBV5-1 and J is TRBJ2-5; D is perhaps TRBD1 or TRBD2 (5 bases each). Trimming stripped 4 bases from V and 5 bases from J, with 12 bases between. This CDR3 comprises 13 residues. The germline CDR1 and CDR2 sequences are SGHRS and YFSETQ. The CDR3 here is CASSPRDPETQYF. In nucleotides, the CDR3 is TGCGCCAGCAGCCCCCGGGACCCTGAGACCCAGTACTTC. The variable domain in full, completed from reference TRBV5-1 and TRBJ2-5, reads KAGVTQTPRYLIKTRGQQVTLSCSPISGHRSVSWYQQTPGQGLQFLFEYFSETQRNKGNFPGRFSGRQFSNSRSEMNVSTLELGDSALYLCASSPRDPETQYFGPGTRLLVL.

The chain joins TRBV7-8 to TRBJ1-5, with D unclear. This CDR3 is 14 amino acids long. V shed 4 bases and J shed 4 bases, with 11 bases lying between them. Looked up from germline, CDR1 is SGHVS and CDR2 is FQNEAQ. The CDR3 here is CASSSESRNQPQHF. The CDR3 nucleotides read TGTGCCAGCAGCTCCGAATCGAGAAATCAGCCCCAGCATTTT.

The V call is TRBV29-1, the J call TRBJ1-2, with D maybe TRBD1 (5 bases). Per germline, CDR1 SQVTM and CDR2 ANQGSEA. The V end was cut by 4 bases, the J end by 5 bases, with 17 bases between. The CDR3 contains 14 residues. This chain's CDR3 is CSVVGQGGDYGYTF. The CDR3 coding sequence is TGCAGCGTTGTAGGGCAGGGAGGTGATTATGGCTACACCTTC.